Listed here are 16 T cell receptor beta chains from one sample, sequenced in a study of T cells in Graves' hyperthyroidism and ophthalmopathy. TCR beta CDR3 regions were amplified from RNA transcripts. When the TCR CDR3 underwent first-round RT-PCR, the HTBI primer set was used. MiXCR, run by TCRdb on the multiplex PCR reads, gives a single entry per CDR3 protein. This table has approximately 400,000 distinct CDR3 sequences, 15% to 18% appearing once. Sequenced: blood. Receptors were obtained from a young woman with Graves' hyperthyroidism.

The gene calls are TRBV6-1 and TRBJ1-2; 11 bases align to TRBD1. CDR1 is MNHNS, CDR2 SASEGT, per germline. CDR3 length: 14 residues. Germline trimming cut 8 bases from V and 8 bases from J; bases unmatched to any gene: 10. This CDR3 reads CASLGADRGQGYTF. CDR3 DNA sequence: TGTGCCAGCCTGGGGGCGGACAGGGGGCAAGGCTACACCTTC.

Many counts were recorded for this clonotype. The chain recombines TRBV18 with TRBJ1-3, with D perhaps matching TRBD1 (5 bases). The CDR3 spans 15 residues. CDR1 is KGHSH and CDR2 is LQKENI in the germline V gene. The V and J ends lost 3 bases and 1 base respectively, with 10 bases between them. CDR3 sequence (DNA): TGTGCCAGCTCACCCCAGGGTTTGTCTGGAAACACCATATATTTT. This gives the protein CASSPQGLSGNTIYF.

This sequence joins TRBV10-1 and TRBJ2-7; a possible D gene is TRBD2 (6 bases). Looked up from germline, CDR1 is WNHNN and CDR2 is SYGVQD (reference sequence). CDR3 length: 15 amino acids. Between the trimmed V and J ends, which lost 8 bases and 4 bases, there was a span of 21 bases. The CDR3 coding sequence is TGCGCCAGCGGTCCACCGGCGGGATTTGTGTACGAGCAGTACTTC. The encoded protein is CASGPPAGFVYEQYF.

A few counts support this clonotype. The chain links TRBV7-9 to TRBJ1-3; 9 bases are shared with TRBD1. J was trimmed by 7 bases and V by 5 bases; bases with no gene match: 9. Germline V lookup: CDR1 SEHNR, CDR2 FQNEAQ (reference sequence). The CDR3 is made up of 15 amino acids. The CDR3 is CASSPGTGSQNTIYF. The CDR3 region has the DNA TGTGCCAGCAGCCCCGGGACAGGGAGTCAGAACACCATATATTTT.

The chain combines TRBV10-3 with TRBJ2-7; perhaps TRBD2 as D (5 bases). Germline assignment: CDR1 ENHRY and CDR2 SYGVKD. The CDR3 is 21 residues long. V lost 0 bases and J 6 bases, leaving 33 bases between the germline ends. The CDR3 protein is CAISESMVRPNRHWAEGEQYF. CDR3 DNA sequence: TGTGCCATCAGTGAGTCGATGGTACGACCAAACAGACACTGGGCTGAGGGCGAGCAGTACTTC.

The chain is built from TRBV2 and TRBJ1-1; 10 bases are shared with TRBD1. The CDR3 is 17 amino acids. CDR1 is SNHLY and CDR2 is FYNNEI in the germline V gene. The ends lost 0 bases at V and 4 bases at J; junction bases unmatched: 8. The CDR3 DNA is TGTGCCAGCAGTGAAGCGGTGGGACAGGGGTCTAGCACTGAAGCTTTCTTT. Encoded protein: CASSEAVGQGSSTEAFF.

This clonotype was picked up many times. The chain uses TRBV3-1 and TRBJ2-7; 8 bases match TRBD2. The V gene's germline CDR1 is LGHDT and CDR2 YNNKEL (reference sequence). The CDR3 consists of 14 residues. V dropped 5 bases and J dropped 3; count of bases not matched to a gene: 6. The CDR3 here is CASSKAGAHYEQYF. CDR3 DNA sequence: TGTGCCAGCAGCAAAGCGGGGGCCCACTACGAGCAGTACTTC.

Turning to this clonotype: Sequence at one end of the junction differs from germline and may be a read error. CDR3 region: CAGSFWRDNQPQHF. Written as DNA, the CDR3 is TGTGCCGGCAGTTTTTGGAGGGACAATCAGCCCCAGCATTTT. This chain uses TRBV28 with TRBJ1-5, with no clear D. The CDR3 is made up of 14 amino acids. Germline CDR1 and CDR2: MDHEN and SYDVKM.

The V call is TRBV10-2, the J call TRBJ1-6; D is unresolved. This CDR3 comprises 14 residues. V shed 3 bases and J shed 7 bases, with 10 bases lying between them. The germline V gene has CDR1 WSHSY and CDR2 SAAADI. CDR3 bases: TGCGCCAGCAGTGACATGGGTTGGAATTCACCCCTCCACTTT. Its translation is CASSDMGWNSPLHF.

The table lists this clonotype with a few counts. V and J are TRBV24-1 and TRBJ1-2, with D tentatively TRBD1 (5 bases). The CDR3 runs 16 residues. V lost 0 bases and J 2 bases, leaving 12 bases between the germline ends. Germline V gene data show CDR1 as KGHDR and CDR2 as SFDVKD. The CDR3 region has the DNA TGTGCCACCAGTGATTTGCAGTCGGGGGGGAACTATGGCTACACCTTC. This encodes CATSDLQSGGNYGYTF.

This clonotype was seen ten or more times. The CDR3 region has the DNA TGCAGTGCTAGAGAACCGGGGAGGAGGAACACTGAAGCTTTCTTT. It is translated as CSAREPGRRNTEAFF. This rearrangement joins TRBV20-1 to TRBJ1-1; D is unresolved. The CDR3 covers 15 residues. V dropped 0 bases and J dropped 1 base, with 12 bases sitting between them. Germline V gene lookup returns CDR1 DFQATT and CDR2 SNEGSKA (reference sequence).

There are many counts of this clonotype. The chain couples TRBV11-2 to TRBJ1-4, with D unclear. The germline V and J ends were trimmed by 5 bases and 7 bases, with 20 bases remaining between them. Germline loops: CDR1 SGHAT, CDR2 FQNNGV. There are 16 residues in the CDR3. CDR3 nucleotide sequence: TGTGCCAGCAGCCAGCGTTTAGCGCCTGGCCGTGAAAAACTGTTTTTT. It specifies CASSQRLAPGREKLFF.

This chain joins TRBV7-9 and TRBJ2-1; 13 positions agree with TRBD2. J was trimmed by 8 bases and V by 6 bases; bases with no gene match: 13. Germline V gene lookup returns CDR1 SEHNR and CDR2 FQNEAQ (reference sequence). The CDR3 runs to 17 residues. The CDR3 loop is CASSTPTSGGPSDEQFF. The CDR3 bases are TGTGCCAGCAGTACTCCGACTAGCGGGGGGCCCAGTGATGAGCAGTTCTTC.

This clonotype was detected a few times. The gene calls are TRBV7-9 and TRBJ2-5; TRBD1 is a possible D gene (5 bases). The germline gives CDR1 SEHNR, CDR2 FQNEAQ (reference sequence). CDR3 size: 15 residues. V was cut by 5 bases and J by 2 bases, with 15 bases left in between. The DNA for the CDR3 is TGTGCCAGCAGCCTCCCGACCGACAGACAAGAGACCCAGTACTTC. Translation: CASSLPTDRQETQYF.

This clonotype was detected many times. The chain is built from TRBV6-6 and TRBJ2-5, with 7 nucleotides matching TRBD1. In germline, CDR1 is MNHNY, CDR2 SVGAGI (reference sequence). The CDR3 has 17 residues. V shed 0 bases and J 6 bases; nucleotides not matched to a gene: 13. The CDR3 loop reads CASSYSRGPSGRKTQYF. The CDR3 DNA follows: TGTGCCAGCAGTTACTCGAGGGGGCCCTCCGGTAGGAAGACCCAGTACTTC.

This chain links TRBV4-1 with TRBJ1-1; the D gene is possibly TRBD1 (5 bases). The CDR3 has 16 amino acids. CDR1 and CDR2 (germline): MGHRA, YSYEKL. V was trimmed by 1 base and J by 1 base, leaving 13 bases between them. CDR3 sequence (DNA): TGCGCCAGCAGCCAAGGTGGGGCGCTGGGGAACACTGAAGCTTTCTTT. Translated: CASSQGGALGNTEAFF.